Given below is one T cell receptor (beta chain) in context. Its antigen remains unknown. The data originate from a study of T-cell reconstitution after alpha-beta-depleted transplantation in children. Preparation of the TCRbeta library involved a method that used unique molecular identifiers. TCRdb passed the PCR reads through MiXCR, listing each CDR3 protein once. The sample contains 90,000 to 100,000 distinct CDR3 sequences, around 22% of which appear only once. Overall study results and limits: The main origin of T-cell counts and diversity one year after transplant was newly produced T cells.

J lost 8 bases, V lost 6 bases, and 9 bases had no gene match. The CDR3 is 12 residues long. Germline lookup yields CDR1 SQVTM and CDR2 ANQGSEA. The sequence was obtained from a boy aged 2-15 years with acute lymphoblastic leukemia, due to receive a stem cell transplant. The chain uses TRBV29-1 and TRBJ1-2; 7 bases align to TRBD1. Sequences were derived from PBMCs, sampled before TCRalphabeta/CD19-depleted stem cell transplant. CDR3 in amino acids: CSVAGQSRGYTF. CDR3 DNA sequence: TGCAGCGTGGCGGGACAGTCAAGAGGCTACACCTTC.